The 4 T cell receptor beta chains given below trace back to one sample, sequenced in a study of shared clonotypes between healthy human individuals. Method: immunoSEQ multiplex PCR; TCRdb's copy keeps in-frame clones and lacks some. The profile shows around 2.5 million clones, 80% to 95% of them singletons. Material for sequencing was naive CD4+ T cells from PBMCs. Described subset: CD45RA+ positively selected. These receptors were collected from a man aged 18 to 30 in good health. Some clones in this sample may be carry-over from other donors' samples.

This chain links TRBV29-1 with TRBJ1-2; D is uncertain. This CDR3 has 14 amino acids. Between the trimmed V and J ends, which lost 3 bases and 5 bases, there was a span of 16 bases. The germline CDR1 and CDR2 sequences are SQVTM and ANQGSEA. As DNA, the CDR3 is TGCAGCGTTGAGATGTTATCCCGGGGTTATGGCTACACCTTC. This codes for CSVEMLSRGYGYTF.

The CDR3 nucleotides read TGCGCCAGCAGCCCCGTGGGGGGGATAAAAACAGATACGCAGTATTTT. This encodes CASSPVGGIKTDTQYF. The chain carries TRBV5-1 and TRBJ2-3; 7 bases line up with TRBD2. V trimming: 4 bases; J trimming: 3 bases; junction bases outside the gene matches: 11. The CDR3 spans 16 residues. Per germline, CDR1 SGHRS and CDR2 YFSETQ.

The chain has TRBV4-3 and TRBJ1-6; D not certain. The V end was cut by 0 bases, the J end by 5 bases, with 8 bases between. This CDR3 region has 15 residues. In germline, CDR1 is LGHNA, CDR2 YSLEER. The CDR3 coding sequence is TGCGCCAGCAGCCAAGAGGCCGGACATAATTCACCCCTCCACTTT. Translation gives CASSQEAGHNSPLHF.

This clone was seen just once. J is TRBJ1-1 and V is TRBV5-4; possibly TRBD1 for D (5 bases). Trimming shortened V by 0 bases and J by 7 bases, and 10 bases separated the two germline ends. This CDR3 is built from 13 residues. Germline V gene sequence: CDR1 SGHNT, CDR2 YYREEE (reference sequence). The CDR3 nucleotides read TGTGCCAGCAGCTTGGCCGGGCAGGGTGAAGCTTTCTTT. As protein: CASSLAGQGEAFF. The full variable domain, rest sourced from reference TRBV5-4 and TRBJ1-1, is ETGVTQSPTHLIKTRGQQVTLRCSSQSGHNTVSWYQQALGQGPQFIFQYYREEENGRGNFPPRFSGLQFPNYSSELNVNALELDDSALYLCASSLAGQGEAFFGQGTRLTVV.